This T cell receptor beta chain was found in a study of beta chain features in type 1 diabetes. Whole-study findings and limits: All four CD4+ subsets of Type 1 diabetes patients contained TCRB CDR3s that were moderately but significantly shorter.

CDR1 and CDR2 from the germline V gene are SGHRS and YFSETQ. Deletions cut 0 bases from V and 6 bases from J, with 11 bases between. CDR3 size: 14 residues. This clone was observed a few times. Its antigen is undetermined. Sequenced material consisted of expressed TCRB transcripts (all of the isolated RNA was reverse transcribed). This table comes from immunoSEQ multiplex PCR, and its TCRdb copy is limited to in-frame clones, with some not included. The sample comprises around 160,000 clones, about 9% of which are singletons, and around 0.64% rests with the top ten. Material: central memory CD4+ T cells from blood. The rearrangement uses TRBV5-1 and TRBJ2-3, with D maybe TRBD2 (6 bases). The sequence was collected from a woman aged 25-40 years with type 1 diabetes. The CDR3, as DNA: TGCGCCAGCAGCTTGGCACTAGCAAGGGATACGCAGTATTTT. It translates to CASSLALARDTQYF.